This entry lists 12 T cell receptor beta chains sequenced from one sample in a study of CD8+ T cells in alopecia areata. Regarding treatment: oral pan-JAK inhibitor, 5-10 mg twice daily. cDNA serving as the sequencing template came from extracted, reverse transcribed RNA. The protocol was immunoSEQ multiplex PCR, while the TCRdb copy is restricted to in-frame clones and leaves out a portion. The table shows about 200,000 clones, with under 40% occurring only once. This specimen consisted of CD4+ T cells sorted from blood, obtained between weeks 30 and 35, from a patient treated with tofacitinib. Source of these receptors: a human donor with alopecia areata.

The CDR3 here is CASSVGAEQYF. The DNA for the CDR3 is TGTGCCAGCAGTGTCGGGGCCGAGCAGTACTTC. The chain has TRBV2 and TRBJ2-7; D might be TRBD1 or TRBD2, each matching 5 bases. V lost 4 bases to trimming and J lost 6 bases, with 7 bases between them. The length of the CDR3 is 11 residues. Germline V gene data show CDR1 as SNHLY and CDR2 as FYNNEI.

J is TRBJ1-5 and V is TRBV29-1, with 7 bases aligning to TRBD1. This CDR3 has 12 residues. Germline CDR1 and CDR2: SQVTM and ANQGSEA. J was trimmed by 3 bases and V by 7 bases; bases with no gene match: 3. DNA of the CDR3: TGCAGCGCAGGACAGGCCAATCAGCCCCAGCATTTT. It yields the protein CSAGQANQPQHF.

This clone was found a few times. The chain employs TRBV11-1 and TRBJ2-6; D uncertain. The length of the CDR3 is 14 residues. V was trimmed by 1 base and J by 0 bases, leaving 1 base between them. Germline CDR1 is SGHAT and CDR2 is FQDESV (reference sequence). CDR3 sequence: CASSLGSGANVLTF. The CDR3 bases are TGTGCCAGCAGCTTAGGCTCTGGGGCCAACGTCCTGACTTTC.

This chain links TRBV29-1 with TRBJ2-7; D may match TRBD1 or TRBD2 (5 bases each). There are 17 residues in the CDR3. V lost 2 bases, J lost 0 bases, and 20 bases lay in between. Germline-derived CDR1 and CDR2 are SQVTM and ANQGSEA. CDR3 loop: CSVERGARTFYSYEQYF. In DNA form, the CDR3 reads TGCAGCGTTGAAAGAGGGGCACGGACGTTCTACTCCTACGAGCAGTACTTC.

This clone was counted once. The V and J genes are TRBV9 and TRBJ1-1; no firm D call. Trimming took 0 bases from V and 0 from J, leaving 9 bases between them. CDR1 is SGDLS, CDR2 YYNGEE, per germline. This CDR3 is built from 15 residues. CDR3 in DNA: TGTGCCAGCAGCGTAGAAGCAGATATGAACACTGAAGCTTTCTTT. Protein product: CASSVEADMNTEAFF.

This clone appeared a few times. The chain uses TRBV20-1 and TRBJ2-3, with 10 bases matching TRBD2. CDR3 length equals 11 residues. The germline V gene encodes CDR1 DFQATT and CDR2 SNEGSKA (reference sequence). J lost 11 bases, V lost 7 bases, and 6 bases had no gene match. The CDR3 reads CSVPTSGRQYF. DNA of the CDR3: TGCAGTGTCCCGACTAGCGGGCGGCAGTATTTT.

This clone was found a few times. The rearrangement uses TRBV7-3 and TRBJ2-1, with 11 bases that match TRBD2. Unmatched junction bases numbered 5, after V lost 5 bases and J lost 5 bases. The CDR3 runs 15 residues. In germline, CDR1 is SGHTA, CDR2 FQGTGA. CDR3 region: CASSPSGGSDNEQFF. The CDR3, as DNA: TGTGCCAGCAGCCCTAGCGGGGGGTCCGACAATGAGCAGTTCTTC.

This sequence joins TRBV5-1 and TRBJ2-7, with TRBD1 identical over 7 bases. This CDR3 is built from 14 residues. V was pared by 4 bases and J by 2 bases, with 6 bases of the junction left unmatched. Germline loops: CDR1 SGHRS, CDR2 YFSETQ. As DNA, the CDR3 is TGCGCCAGCAGCGAGCGACAGGGCCCCTACGAGCAGTACTTC. Translation: CASSERQGPYEQYF.

This clone has just a few counts. This rearrangement joins TRBV11-1 to TRBJ2-3; 11 bases agree with TRBD1. The V segment lost 4 bases and the J segment 4 bases; nucleotides outside the gene matches: 4. CDR3 length: 15 amino acids. CDR1 and CDR2 from the germline V gene are SGHAT and FQDESV (reference sequence). The CDR3, as DNA: TGTGCCAGCAGCTCTCCGGGACAGGGGGCAGATACGCAGTATTTT. Translation: CASSSPGQGADTQYF.

The chain uses TRBV28 and TRBJ2-4; D unclear. CDR1 and CDR2 from the germline V gene are MDHEN and SYDVKM. The germline V and J ends were trimmed by 6 bases and 0 bases, with 12 bases remaining between them. CDR3 length equals 15 residues. The CDR3 nucleotides read TGTGCCAGCAGCCGTCAGATATTAGCCAAAAACATTCAGTACTTC. This encodes CASSRQILAKNIQYF.

The gene calls are TRBV30 and TRBJ1-2; 9 bases are a match to TRBD1. CDR1 and CDR2 from the germline V gene are GTSNPN and SVGIG (reference sequence). V trimming: 3 bases; J trimming: 2 bases; junction bases outside the gene matches: 10. The CDR3 has 16 residues. This chain's CDR3 is CAWSRGRGTGNYGYTF. In DNA form, the CDR3 reads TGTGCCTGGAGCCGAGGCCGAGGGACAGGGAACTATGGCTACACCTTC.

This chain uses TRBV2 with TRBJ2-4, with TRBD1 matching 7 bases. Germline loops: CDR1 SNHLY, CDR2 FYNNEI. The CDR3 length is 18 residues. The V segment lost 0 bases and the J segment 0 bases; nucleotides outside the gene matches: 8. CDR3 sequence (DNA): TGTGCCAGCAGTGAAGCCATGGGGACAGTACTAGCCAAAAACATTCAGTACTTC. Residues: CASSEAMGTVLAKNIQYF.